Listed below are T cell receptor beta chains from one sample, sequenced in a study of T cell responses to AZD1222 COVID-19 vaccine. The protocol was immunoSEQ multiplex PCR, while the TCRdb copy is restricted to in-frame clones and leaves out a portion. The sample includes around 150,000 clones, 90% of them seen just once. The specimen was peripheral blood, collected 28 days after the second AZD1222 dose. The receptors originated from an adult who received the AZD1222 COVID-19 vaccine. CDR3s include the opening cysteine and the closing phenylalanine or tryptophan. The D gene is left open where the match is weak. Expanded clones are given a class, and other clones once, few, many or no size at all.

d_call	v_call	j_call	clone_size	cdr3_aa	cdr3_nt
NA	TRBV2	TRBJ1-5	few	CASKLSEVGNQPQHF	TGTGCCAGCAAACTATCGGAGGTTGGCAATCAGCCCCAGCATTTT
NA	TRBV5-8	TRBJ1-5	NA	CASSLVGSNQPQHF	TGTGCCAGCAGCTTGGTAGGGAGCAATCAGCCCCAGCATTTT
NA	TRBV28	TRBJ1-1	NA	CASSFPNTEAFF	TGTGCCAGCAGTTTCCCCAACACTGAAGCTTTCTTT
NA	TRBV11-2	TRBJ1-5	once	CASSLEGGRAQPQHF	TGTGCCAGCAGCTTAGAGGGGGGCAGGGCGCAGCCCCAGCATTTT
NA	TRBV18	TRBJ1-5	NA	CASSPRGNQPQHF	TGTGCCAGCTCACCGAGGGGGAATCAGCCCCAGCATTTT
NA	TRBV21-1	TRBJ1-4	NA	CASKDGYLNEKLFF	TGTGCCAGCAAAGACGGCTACCTTAATGAAAAACTGTTTTTT
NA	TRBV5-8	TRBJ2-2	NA	CASSLYRDTGELFF	TGTGCCAGCAGCTTGTACAGGGATACCGGGGAGCTGTTTTTT
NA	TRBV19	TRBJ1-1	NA	CASSIQRTTEAFF	TGTGCCAGTAGTATACAGAGGACTACTGAAGCTTTCTTT
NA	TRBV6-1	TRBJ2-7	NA	CASSDRAYEQYF	TGTGCCAGCAGTGACAGAGCCTACGAGCAGTACTTC
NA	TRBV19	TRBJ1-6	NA	CASSPGFNSPLHF	TGTGCCAGTAGTCCCGGATTCAATTCACCCCTCCACTTT
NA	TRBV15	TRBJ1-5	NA	CATSRPHGANQPQHF	TGTGCCACCAGCAGGCCTCATGGGGCCAATCAGCCCCAGCATTTT
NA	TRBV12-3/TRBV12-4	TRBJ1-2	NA	CASSPQQIYGYTF	TGTGCCAGCAGCCCTCAACAAATCTATGGCTACACCTTC
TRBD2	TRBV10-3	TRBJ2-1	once	CAISAGTSGGAYEQFF	TGTGCCATCAGCGCTGGGACTAGCGGGGGGGCTTATGAGCAGTTCTTC
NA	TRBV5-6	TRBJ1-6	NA	CASRGTGSFRNSPLHF	TGTGCCAGCAGGGGGACCGGGAGCTTCAGGAATTCACCCCTCCACTTT
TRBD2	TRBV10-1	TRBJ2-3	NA	CASRASTSGAADTQYF	TGCGCCAGCAGGGCCTCGACTAGCGGGGCGGCAGATACGCAGTATTTT
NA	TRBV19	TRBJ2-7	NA	CASSISGASVYEQYF	TGTGCCAGTAGTATATCAGGGGCCTCCGTCTACGAGCAGTACTTC
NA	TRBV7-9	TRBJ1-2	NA	CASSFGTDYGDYGYTF	TGTGCCAGCAGCTTTGGGACCGACTATGGGGACTATGGCTACACCTTC
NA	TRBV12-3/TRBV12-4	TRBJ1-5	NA	CASSLSGGPQHF	TGTGCCAGCAGTTTATCCGGGGGGCCCCAGCATTTT
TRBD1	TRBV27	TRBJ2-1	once	CASGVTGTGKNNEQFF	TGTGCCAGCGGGGTGACCGGGACAGGGAAGAACAATGAGCAGTTCTTC
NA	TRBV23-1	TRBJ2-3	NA	CAPRGGLSTDTQYF	TGCGCCCCCAGAGGAGGGTTGAGCACAGATACGCAGTATTTT
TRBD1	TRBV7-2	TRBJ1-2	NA	CASSLTGQGNYGYTF	TGTGCCAGCAGCTTAACAGGACAGGGAAACTATGGCTACACCTTC
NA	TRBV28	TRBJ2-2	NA	CASCSGAGELFF	TGTGCCAGCTGTTCCGGGGCCGGGGAGCTGTTTTTT
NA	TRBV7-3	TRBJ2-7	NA	CASTPPTNRFYEQYF	TGTGCCAGCACCCCCCCTACCAACAGGTTCTACGAGCAGTACTTC
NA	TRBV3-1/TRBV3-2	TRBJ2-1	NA	CASSQAYGEQFF	TGTGCCAGCAGCCAAGCTTACGGGGAGCAGTTCTTC
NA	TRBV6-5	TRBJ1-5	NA	CASTMGQTNQPQHF	TGTGCCAGCACGATGGGCCAGACGAATCAGCCCCAGCATTTT
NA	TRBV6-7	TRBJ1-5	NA	CASSYGGQPQHF	TGTGCCAGCAGTTACGGGGGGCAGCCCCAGCATTTT
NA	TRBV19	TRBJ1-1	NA	CASSISGSRAFF	TGTGCCAGTAGTATTTCGGGGTCGAGAGCTTTCTTT
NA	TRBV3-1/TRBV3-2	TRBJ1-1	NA	CASSPGTEAFF	TGTGCCAGCAGCCCAGGCACTGAAGCTTTCTTT
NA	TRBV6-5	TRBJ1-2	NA	CASNNPGGGGYTF	TGTGCCAGCAACAACCCGGGAGGGGGAGGCTACACCTTC
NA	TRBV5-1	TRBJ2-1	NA	CASSLYGTAYNEQFF	TGCGCCAGCAGCTTATACGGGACTGCCTACAATGAGCAGTTCTTC
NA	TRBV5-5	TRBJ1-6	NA	CASSSDLPLIEPLHF	TGTGCCAGCAGCTCCGACCTCCCCCTAATCGAACCCCTCCACTTT
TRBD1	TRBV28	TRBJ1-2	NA	CASWTGNYGYTF	TGTGCCAGCTGGACAGGGAACTATGGCTACACCTTC
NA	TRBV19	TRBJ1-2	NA	CASLHPTNYGYTF	TGTGCCAGTCTTCACCCGACTAACTATGGCTACACCTTC
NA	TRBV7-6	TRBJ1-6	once	CASSLVRGGESPLHF	TGTGCCAGCAGCTTAGTCAGGGGTGGAGAATCACCCCTCCACTTT
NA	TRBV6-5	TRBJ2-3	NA	CASSYVRGSTDTQYF	TGTGCCAGCAGTTACGTGAGAGGATCCACAGATACGCAGTATTTT
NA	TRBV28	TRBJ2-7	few	CASSRTITYEQYF	TGTGCCAGCAGTAGGACTATAACCTACGAGCAGTACTTC
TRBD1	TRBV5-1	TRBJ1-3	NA	CASSWDRGFGNTIYF	TGCGCCAGCAGCTGGGACAGGGGATTCGGAAACACCATATATTTT
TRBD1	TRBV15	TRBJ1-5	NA	CATSRGSGTGNQPQHF	TGTGCCACCAGCAGAGGATCCGGGACAGGCAATCAGCCCCAGCATTTT
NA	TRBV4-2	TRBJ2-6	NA	CASSQEQTGANVLTF	TGTGCCAGCAGCCAAGAGCAAACTGGGGCCAACGTCCTGACTTTC
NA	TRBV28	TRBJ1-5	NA	CASSLEQPQHF	TGTGCCAGCAGTTTGGAGCAGCCCCAGCATTTT
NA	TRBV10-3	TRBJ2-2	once	CAISESPLSGRQGPGELFF	TGTGCAATCAGTGAGTCTCCGTTGTCTGGAAGACAAGGCCCCGGGGAGCTGTTTTTT
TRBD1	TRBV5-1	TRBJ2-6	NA	CASSLSSATGSGANVLTF	TGCGCCAGCAGCTTGTCTTCCGCGACAGGGTCTGGGGCCAACGTCCTGACTTTC
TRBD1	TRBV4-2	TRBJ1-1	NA	CASSHGQGKAFF	TGTGCCAGCAGCCATGGACAGGGCAAAGCTTTCTTT
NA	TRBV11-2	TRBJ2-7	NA	CASSLEGAQRTQRMRYEQYF	TGTGCCAGCAGCCTAGAGGGAGCCCAGAGAACCCAAAGAATGCGCTACGAGCAGTACTTC
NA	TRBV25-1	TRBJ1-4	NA	CASSGGRRDDNEKLFF	TGTGCCAGCAGTGGAGGGAGGAGGGATGATAATGAAAAACTGTTTTTT
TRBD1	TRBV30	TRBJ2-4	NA	CAWEGTGKNIQYF	TGTGCCTGGGAAGGGACAGGGAAAAACATTCAGTACTTC
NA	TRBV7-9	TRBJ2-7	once	CASSHGIQDHEQYF	TGTGCCAGCAGCCACGGGATCCAGGACCACGAGCAGTACTTC
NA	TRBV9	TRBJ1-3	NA	CASSVDDRRGYSGNTIYF	TGTGCCAGCAGCGTAGACGATAGGAGGGGTTATTCGGGAAACACCATATATTTT
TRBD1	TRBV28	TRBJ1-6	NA	CASSSQGETSPLHF	TGTGCCAGCAGTTCACAGGGGGAAACTTCACCCCTCCACTTT
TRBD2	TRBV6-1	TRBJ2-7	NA	CASTGAGGPVYEQYF	TGTGCCAGCACCGGGGCGGGGGGGCCTGTTTACGAGCAGTACTTC
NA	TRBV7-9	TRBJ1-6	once	CASSGRDPSSPLHF	TGTGCCAGCAGCGGCCGGGACCCCAGTTCACCCCTCCACTTT
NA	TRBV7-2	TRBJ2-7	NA	CASSLVPDSYEQYF	TGTGCCAGCAGCTTAGTTCCAGACTCCTACGAGCAGTACTTC
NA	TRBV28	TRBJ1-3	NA	CAGSSRSGASGNTIYF	TGTGCCGGCAGCAGTAGAAGCGGGGCCTCTGGAAACACCATATATTTT
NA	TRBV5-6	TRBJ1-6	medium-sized	CASSLDTQGMIYNSPLHF	TGTGCCAGCAGCTTGGACACCCAGGGGATGATCTATAATTCACCCCTCCACTTT